The source of this T cell receptor (beta chain) is a study of blood T cell repertoires in COVID-19. With 0 bases clipped from V and 5 bases from J, the junction kept 4 bases outside the gene matches. Germline V CDR1 and CDR2: LNHDA, SQIVND (reference sequence). The CDR3 consists of 15 residues. The method was immunoSEQ multiplex PCR; TCRdb's version includes in-frame clones alone and lacks a portion of them. In the table there are under 200,000 clones, 88% of which are singletons. Sequencing was done on a sample of peripheral blood. The receptor comes from a man aged 18 to 29 with active or convalescent COVID-19. J is TRBJ1-2 and V is TRBV19; 9 bases match TRBD1. CDR3 sequence (DNA): TGTGCCAGTAGTATAGATGGCGGGACAGGGTATGGCTACACCTTC. Translating it yields CASSIDGGTGYGYTF.